The next 9 T cell receptor beta chains were all read from a single sample in a study of T cell clonality in common variable immunodeficiency. Clones were read by immunoSEQ multiplex PCR, and TCRdb kept only the in-frame ones, dropping some. The sample yields under 35,000 clones, without any singletons. The specimen sequenced was peripheral blood mononuclear cells. These receptors all stem from a person aged 18 to 70 in good health.

A note on this clone: The read ends 3 residues shy of where the CDR3 ends; the end is completed using the germline J gene. The chain has TRBV7-3 and TRBJ1-2; 7 nucleotides align to TRBD1. Germline loops: CDR1 SGHTA, CDR2 FQGTGA. The CDR3 contains 15 residues. The CDR3: CASSRQGASYNDYTF. Incomplete CDR3 DNA: TGTGCCAGCAGCCGACAGGGTGCGTCCTACAATGAC.

This clone has at least ten counts. The read halts 3 residues ahead of the CDR3 end, with the missing end drawn from the germline J gene. V is TRBV30 and J is TRBJ2-1; weak D call: TRBD1 (6 bases). The CDR3 has 16 amino acids. Per the germline V gene, CDR1 is GTSNPN and CDR2 is SVGIG (reference sequence). Trimming took off 3 bases at V and 5 bases at J, with 20 bases between the two ends. The CDR3 sequence: CAWRRGMGGTNNEQFF. CDR3 bases read: TGTGCCTGGAGGAGGGGGATGGGCGGTACGAACAATGAG.

This clone was seen ten or more times. The CDR3 goes on 3 residues after the read ends, and that part is filled in from the germline J gene. The chain combines TRBV4-2 with TRBJ1-1; D unresolved. The germline V gene encodes CDR1 LGHNA and CDR2 YNFKEQ. This CDR3 has 14 amino acids. Trimming stripped 0 bases from V and 0 bases from J, with 5 bases between. The CDR3 reads CASSQDPLNTEAFF. The DNA read from the CDR3 is TGTGCCAGCAGCCAAGATCCCTTGAACACTGAA.

The sample holds a few counts of this clone. The read halts 3 residues ahead of the CDR3 end, with the missing end drawn from the germline J gene. The rearrangement uses TRBV10-3 and TRBJ2-7; 12 nucleotides align to TRBD1. With 2 bases clipped from V and 5 bases from J, the junction kept 7 bases outside the gene matches. Germline values: CDR1 ENHRY, CDR2 SYGVKD. The CDR3 contains 16 residues. CDR3 sequence: CAISEPPGQGADEQYF. CDR3 DNA (partial): TGTGCCATCAGTGAGCCCCCGGGACAGGGGGCTGACGAG.

In this sample, this clone turned up many times. The read ends 3 residues shy of where the CDR3 ends; the end is completed using the germline J gene. This chain connects TRBV7-6 to TRBJ2-7, with D maybe TRBD1 (5 bases). The CDR3 totals 16 residues. Germline V gene data show CDR1 as SGHVS and CDR2 as FNYEAQ. V gave up 1 base and J gave up 2 bases, with 15 bases separating them. CDR3 DNA (partial): TGTGCCAGCAGCTTAGAAGGGCGGCAGGGCCCCTACGAG. Translating it yields CASSLEGRQGPYE. The whole CDR3 protein is CASSLEGRQGPYEQYF.

This clone was detected many times. The read falls 3 residues short of the CDR3 end, and the missing part is taken from the germline J gene. This chain joins TRBV6-2 or TRBV6-3 and TRBJ1-4; 7 nucleotides line up with TRBD1. The V gene's germline CDR1 is MNHEY and CDR2 SVGEGT. The CDR3 length is 14 residues. The junction had 6 bases not matched to a gene; V was cut back by 5 bases and J by 6 bases. The DNA read from the CDR3 is TGTGCCAGCAGTCCAGACAGGGCGGATGAAAAA. Translating it yields CASSPDRADEK. Given in full, the CDR3 is CASSPDRADEKLFF.

The table lists this clone with many counts. The CDR3 end lies 3 residues beyond the end of the read and is filled in from the germline J gene. The chain links TRBV30 to TRBJ1-4; no firm D call. The CDR3 length is 14 residues. The V end lost 0 bases, the J end lost 0 bases, and 5 bases lay between the germline ends. The germline V gene has CDR1 GTSNPN and CDR2 SVGIG (reference sequence). Incomplete CDR3 DNA: TGTGCCTGGAGTGTAGGTACAACTAATGAAAAA. Translation gives CAWSVGTTNEK. The entire CDR3 protein reads CAWSVGTTNEKLFF.

There are many counts of this clone. The CDR3 extends 3 residues past the end of the read, so its final part is completed from the germline J gene. The rearrangement uses TRBV14 and TRBJ2-1, with 9 bases aligning to TRBD2. After removal of 4 bases from V and 5 bases from J, the junction contained 9 bases not matched to a gene. Germline assignment: CDR1 SGHDN and CDR2 FVKESK. The CDR3 totals 16 residues. This chain's CDR3 is CASSPLAGRYDNEQFF. The CDR3 bases that were read are TGTGCCAGCAGCCCCCTAGCGGGGCGATACGACAATGAG.

This clone was detected ten times or more. From the germline J gene comes the end of the CDR3, since the read stops 3 residues before it. The chain recombines TRBV7-2 with TRBJ2-1; maybe TRBD2 (5 bases). The V end was cut by 1 base, the J end by 9 bases, with 10 bases between. Germline V CDR1 and CDR2: SGHTA, FQGNSA. The CDR3 contains 13 residues. The sequenced part of the CDR3 DNA is TGTGCCAGCAGCTTAGGCGGGCCCGGTGAG. Encoded protein: CASSLGGPGE. The full CDR3 reads CASSLGGPGEQFF.